This record looks at one T cell receptor (beta chain) sequence and its context. What it binds is unknown. The data were taken from a study of CD8 T cells in Susac syndrome. The authors reverse transcribed roughly 0.5 to 1 ug RNA with random hexamers. Amplification of the TCR beta CDR3 was carried out by immunoSEQ multiplex PCR, which spanned a total of 54 Vbeta and 13 Jbeta segments. MiXCR, run by TCRdb on the immunoSEQ multiplex PCR reads, gives a single entry per CDR3 protein. The sample consists of about 300,000 distinct CDR3 sequences, roughly 85% of them appearing once. Findings and limits, study-wide: The study acknowledged a relatively small number of individuals in its TCR sequencing and HLA analysis.

Peripheral blood CD8+ and CD4+ T cells were profiled by TCR beta sequencing. TEMRA cells were FACS-enriched, and CD8+ and CD4+ T cells were isolated negatively. The CDR3 sequence is 15 residues long. CDR1 PRHDT and CDR2 FYEKMQ come from the germline V gene (reference sequence). Trimming removed 5 bases at V and 0 bases at J, with 13 bases between. The gene calls are TRBV13 and TRBJ1-1, with D perhaps TRBD1 (5 bases). Sequencing input: CD8+ T cells from PBMCs. This TCR derives from a human donor with multiple sclerosis. Here the CDR3 DNA reads TGTGCCAGCAGCCCTCGCCTAGGGGTGAACACTGAAGCTTTCTTT. Amino acids: CASSPRLGVNTEAFF. Full variable domain (missing parts from reference TRBV13 and TRBJ1-1): AAGVIQSPRHLIKEKRETATLKCYPIPRHDTVYWYQQGPGQDPQFLISFYEKMQSDKGSIPDRFSAQQFSDYHSELNMSSLELGDSALYFCASSPRLGVNTEAFFGQGTRLTVV.